These T cell receptor beta chains were read from a single sample in a study of T cells in Graves' hyperthyroidism and ophthalmopathy. TCRdb re-called the multiplex PCR reads with MiXCR, one entry per CDR3 protein. The table includes some 420,000 distinct CDR3 sequences, roughly an eighth detected once. The specimen sequenced was blood. Receptors originate from a young woman with Graves' hyperthyroidism. Both conserved end residues are part of each CDR3. A D gene is named only where the DNA matches it firmly. Not every row has a clone size; where given, it reads once, few, many or a size class.

j_call clone_size d_call v_call cdr3_aa cdr3_nt
TRBJ1-5 - - TRBV7-3 CASSEGGDQPQHF TGTGCCAGCAGCGAGGGGGGAGATCAGCCCCAGCATTTT
TRBJ1-3 many - TRBV6-1 CASNRISGNTIYF TGTGCCAGCAATAGGATCTCTGGAAACACCATATATTTT
TRBJ2-3 many TRBD2 TRBV28 CASSFSGSPTDTQYF TGTGCCAGCAGTTTCAGCGGGAGTCCTACAGATACGCAGTATTTT
TRBJ2-7 many - TRBV7-2 CASSLGFFYEQYF TGTGCCAGCAGCTTAGGTTTTTTCTACGAGCAGTACTTC
TRBJ2-7 many - TRBV28 CASSFSGSNYEQYF TGTGCCAGCAGTTTCTCAGGCTCGAACTACGAGCAGTACTTC
TRBJ2-1 - TRBD2 TRBV12-3/TRBV12-4 CASSPRLAGLAYNEQFF TGTGCCAGCAGTCCCCGACTAGCGGGATTAGCTTACAATGAGCAGTTCTTC
TRBJ1-2 - - TRBV11-2 CASSPGPTRDGYTF TGTGCCAGCAGCCCCGGGCCGACACGCGATGGCTACACCTTC
TRBJ1-4 - - TRBV6-2/TRBV6-3 CASSYLGSEKLFF TGTGCCAGCAGTTACCTGGGGAGTGAAAAACTGTTTTTT
TRBJ2-7 - - TRBV28 CASKEGATQYF TGTGCCAGCAAAGAGGGAGCTACGCAGTACTTC
TRBJ2-2 many TRBD2 TRBV10-3 CAIRGLAANTGELFF TGTGCCATCAGGGGACTAGCGGCCAACACCGGGGAGCTGTTTTTT
TRBJ1-1 few - TRBV10-3 CATKGGDTEAFF TGTGCCACGAAGGGGGGGGACACTGAAGCTTTCTTT
TRBJ1-5 - - TRBV20-1 CSAETTGYNQPQHF TGCAGTGCAGAAACGACAGGATATAATCAGCCCCAGCATTTT
TRBJ2-5 once TRBD2 TRBV19 CASSRGSGSAETQYF TGTGCCAGTAGTAGGGGCAGCGGGAGCGCGGAGACCCAGTACTTC
TRBJ2-1 many TRBD1 TRBV9 CASSVGGGTGNEQFF TGTGCCAGCAGCGTAGGTGGGGGGACAGGGAATGAGCAGTTCTTC
TRBJ2-3 many - TRBV28 CASSLVAVPDTQYF TGTGCCAGCAGTTTAGTAGCTGTCCCCGATACGCAGTATTTT
TRBJ1-1 many TRBD1 TRBV10-3 CAIGGTGMNTEAFF TGTGCCATCGGGGGGACAGGGATGAACACTGAAGCTTTCTTT
TRBJ1-3 few - TRBV6-2/TRBV6-3 CASSAAKSEGFGNTIYF TGTGCCAGCAGTGCCGCGAAATCCGAGGGGTTCGGAAACACCATATATTTT
TRBJ1-4 few TRBD1 TRBV5-1 CASSLEGGYEKLFF TGCGCCAGCAGCTTGGAAGGGGGCTATGAAAAACTGTTTTTT
TRBJ2-1 many TRBD2 TRBV2 CASGGEGNEQFF TGTGCCAGCGGTGGGGAGGGGAATGAGCAGTTCTTC
TRBJ2-2 - TRBD2 TRBV5-1 CASSVTSGTTGELFF TGCGCCAGCAGCGTGACTAGCGGGACCACCGGGGAGCTGTTTTTT
TRBJ1-2 many - TRBV6-1 CASSYAAGHYGYTF TGTGCCAGCAGTTACGCGGCAGGCCACTATGGCTACACCTTC
TRBJ2-1 many - TRBV7-9 CASSLAGGILNEQFF TGTGCCAGCAGCTTAGCAGGGGGTATCTTGAATGAGCAGTTCTTC
TRBJ2-2 many TRBD2 TRBV10-2 CASGTSGTTGELFF TGCGCCAGCGGGACTAGCGGAACCACCGGGGAGCTGTTTTTT
TRBJ2-1 many - TRBV3-1 CASSQSYNEQFF TGTGCCAGCAGCCAATCCTACAATGAGCAGTTCTTC
TRBJ2-1 - TRBD2 TRBV24-1 CATSDLQSFGTSGSINPYEQFF TGTGCCACCAGTGATTTGCAAAGTTTCGGGACTAGCGGGAGTATCAATCCTTATGAGCAGTTCTTC
TRBJ1-6 few - TRBV6-2/TRBV6-3 CASSVQMSPSNSPLHF TGTGCCAGCAGCGTACAGATGTCCCCATCTAATTCACCCCTCCACTTT
TRBJ1-2 many TRBD1 TRBV20-1 CSASDRGNYGYTF TGCAGTGCTTCGGACAGGGGGAACTATGGCTACACCTTC
TRBJ1-1 many TRBD1 TRBV18 CASSPTTGINTEAFF TGTGCCAGCTCACCAACGACAGGGATTAACACTGAAGCTTTCTTT
TRBJ2-7 - TRBD1 TRBV4-3 CASSQDGDRPTYEQYF TGCGCCAGCAGCCAAGATGGGGACAGGCCCACCTACGAGCAGTACTTC
TRBJ2-3 - - TRBV4-2 CATKGPYTQYF TGTGCCACCAAAGGGCCCTATACGCAGTATTTT
TRBJ2-7 many TRBD2 TRBV29-1 CSVEDVRGRDGEQYF TGCAGCGTTGAAGACGTCCGCGGGAGGGATGGGGAGCAGTACTTC